The entry that follows covers one TCR beta chain sequence. Assay: immunoSEQ multiplex PCR; the TCRdb copy retains only in-frame clones and omits some. Of roughly 150,000 clones in the sample, over 75% were seen once. This entry comes from a study of blood T cell repertoires in COVID-19. Germline lookup yields CDR1 LNHDA and CDR2 SQIVND (reference sequence). The CDR3 loop spans 14 amino acids. Trimming at V came to 5 bases and at J to 4 bases, leaving 6 bases not matched to a gene. Sequencing was performed on PBMCs or T cells enriched from blood (not recorded which). The sequence was obtained from a woman aged 40-49 years with acute COVID-19. V gene TRBV19 combines with J gene TRBJ1-2; 8 nucleotides line up with TRBD1. Here the CDR3 reads CASSLGQGFYGYTF. In DNA, the CDR3 is TGTGCCAGTAGTCTAGGACAGGGCTTCTATGGCTACACCTTC.